The 20 T cell receptor beta chains in this list originate from one sample, sequenced in a study. The sorted Tregs were CD4+CD25+CD127-/low cells. TCRdb processed the 5' RACE reads anew with MiXCR; each CDR3 protein has one entry. Of about 11,000 distinct CDR3 sequences in the sample, 17% are singletons; the top ten hold about 4.1%. Sequencing was performed on Tregs sorted from a lymph node. The origin of the receptors is a female donor with breast cancer.

This clonotype was picked up a small number of times. The gene calls are TRBV5-1 and TRBJ2-1; 13 bases agree with TRBD2. The V gene end was trimmed by 4 bases and the J gene end by 10 bases; junction bases not matched to a gene: 8. The CDR3 sequence is 15 residues long. CDR1 SGHRS and CDR2 YFSETQ come from the germline V gene. The CDR3 sequence is CASSDGTSGTKEQFF. CDR3 bases: TGCGCCAGCAGCGACGGGACTAGCGGGACAAAAGAGCAGTTCTTC.

This clonotype is classed as medium-sized. The chain joins TRBV5-1 to TRBJ2-1, with D unresolved. The V end lost 3 bases, the J end lost 6 bases, and 19 bases lay between the germline ends. This CDR3 has 16 amino acids. Per the germline V gene, CDR1 is SGHRS and CDR2 is YFSETQ. CDR3 sequence: CASSSFAQDGLNEQFF. In DNA form, the CDR3 reads TGCGCCAGCAGCTCGTTCGCCCAGGATGGTCTCAATGAGCAGTTCTTC.

The CDR3: CASSDRTGYGYTF. The CDR3 DNA is TGTGCCAGCAGCGACCGGACAGGGTATGGCTACACCTTC. This chain uses TRBV25-1 with TRBJ1-2; 8 nucleotides align to TRBD1. Trimming at V came to 6 bases and at J to 5 bases, leaving 5 bases not matched to a gene. CDR1 MGHDK and CDR2 SYGVNS come from the germline V gene. The CDR3 has 13 amino acids.

Comments on this clonotype: This clone may be a read error of a much larger clone one base away. V and J are TRBV20-1 and TRBJ2-4; D could derive from TRBD1 or TRBD2 (5 bases each). The CDR3 has 12 amino acids. The germline V gene has CDR1 DFQATT and CDR2 SNEGSKA (reference sequence). The CDR3 coding sequence is TGCAGTGCTAGCCAAGGGGAGAACACTCAGTACTTC. Its translation: CSASQGENTQYF.

By share, this clonotype ranks as medium-sized. The CDR3 is CASRPRTVYNSPLHF. The CDR3 DNA reads as TGTGCCAGCCGACCTCGGACGGTGTATAATTCACCCCTCCACTTT. This chain joins TRBV6-5 and TRBJ1-6; D remains unclear. The CDR3 loop spans 15 amino acids. The germline V and J ends were trimmed by 8 bases and 4 bases, with 15 bases remaining between them. CDR1 is MNHEY and CDR2 is SVGAGI in the germline V gene.

By share, this clonotype ranks as medium-sized. The J gene is TRBJ1-3, the V gene TRBV5-1; D unresolved. V was trimmed by 4 bases and J by 5 bases, leaving 10 bases between them. Germline CDR1 and CDR2: SGHRS and YFSETQ. The CDR3 contains 13 residues. The DNA of the CDR3 is TGCGCCAGCAGCACCCCAGACCGAAACACCATATATTTT. Encoded protein: CASSTPDRNTIYF.

By share of the sample, this clonotype is medium-sized (0.01 to 0.1%). The J gene is TRBJ2-5, the V gene TRBV20-1; TRBD2 might be the D (6 bases). The V gene lost 2 bases and the J gene lost 5 bases, with 9 bases spanning the gap. Germline V gene data show CDR1 as DFQATT and CDR2 as SNEGSKA (reference sequence). The CDR3 is 12 residues long. The CDR3 DNA sequence: TGCAGTGCTAGACTAGGAGGGGAGACCCAGTACTTC. It codes for CSARLGGETQYF.

The CDR3 sequence is CASSGAPKGNQPQHF. Written as DNA, the CDR3 is TGTGCCAGCAGTGGCGCCCCCAAAGGCAATCAGCCCCAGCATTTT. The chain has TRBV6-1 and TRBJ1-5; D call uncertain. Germline V gene lookup returns CDR1 MNHNS and CDR2 SASEGT. The CDR3 length is 15 residues. With 4 bases removed from V and 2 bases from J, the gap between germline ends came to 12 bases.

This clonotype is medium-sized in the sample. J is TRBJ2-7 and V is TRBV28; D may be TRBD2 (6 bases). CDR3 length: 14 amino acids. V lost 2 bases, J lost 10 bases, and 18 bases lay in between. Germline lookup yields CDR1 MDHEN and CDR2 SYDVKM. CDR3 loop: CASSLGTAGGRQYF. The CDR3, as DNA: TGTGCCAGCAGTTTAGGCACCGCCGGGGGTAGACAGTACTTC.

This clonotype is judged medium-sized (0.01 to 0.1%). The chain recombines TRBV7-2 with TRBJ2-5; D is perhaps TRBD1 (6 bases). Trimming pared 5 bases from V and 7 bases from J, leaving 8 bases between. The CDR3 runs to 11 residues. From germline, CDR1 is SGHTA and CDR2 FQGNSA. CDR3 DNA: TGTGCCAGCAGCCAAGGGGGGACCCAGTACTTC. The encoded protein is CASSQGGTQYF.

Sample share makes this clonotype medium-sized. The rearrangement uses TRBV9 and TRBJ1-3, with D perhaps matching TRBD1 (5 bases). In germline, CDR1 is SGDLS, CDR2 YYNGEE. Trimming cost V 0 bases and J 0 bases, with 7 bases left between them. This CDR3 spans 15 amino acids. CDR3 DNA sequence: TGTGCCAGCAGCGTAGAGGGACGCTCTGGAAACACCATATATTTT. It yields the protein CASSVEGRSGNTIYF. The complete variable domain, with remaining parts taken from reference TRBV9 and TRBJ1-3, reads DSGVTQTPKHLITATGQRVTLRCSPRSGDLSVYWYQQSLDQGLQFLIQYYNGEERAKGNILERFSAQQFPDLHSELNLSSLELGDSALYFCASSVEGRSGNTIYFGEGSWLTVV.

Relative to its sample, this clonotype is medium-sized. The J gene is TRBJ2-7, the V gene TRBV20-1; 7 bases line up with TRBD2. CDR3 length: 13 amino acids. V was pared by 3 bases and J by 4 bases, with 6 bases of the junction left unmatched. Germline V gene data show CDR1 as DFQATT and CDR2 as SNEGSKA (reference sequence). The CDR3 region is CSAREGREYEQYF. CDR3 bases: TGCAGTGCTAGGGAGGGGAGGGAGTACGAGCAGTACTTC.

This clonotype is medium-sized (0.01 to 0.1%). CDR3 in amino acids: CASSFSGNKETQYF. The CDR3 region has the DNA TGTGCCAGCAGTTTTAGCGGGAACAAAGAGACCCAGTACTTC. The rearrangement uses TRBV7-2 and TRBJ2-5; 8 bases line up with TRBD2. The germline V gene encodes CDR1 SGHTA and CDR2 FQGNSA. The junction had 6 bases not matched to a gene; V was cut back by 6 bases and J by 3 bases. The CDR3 has 14 amino acids.

This clonotype was seen repeatedly, ten times or more. The chain joins TRBV4-1 to TRBJ2-3; 8 bases are a match to TRBD2. J was trimmed by 1 base and V by 4 bases; bases with no gene match: 10. Germline values: CDR1 MGHRA, CDR2 YSYEKL. This CDR3 has 17 amino acids. The CDR3 region is CASSRILTREGTDTQYF. In DNA, the CDR3 is TGCGCCAGCAGCCGAATACTTACGCGGGAGGGCACAGATACGCAGTATTTT.

This clonotype was observed at least ten times. V is TRBV6-1 and J is TRBJ2-2; D might be TRBD1 (5 bases). Trimming removed 3 bases from V and 7 bases from J, with 9 bases in between. The V gene's germline CDR1 is MNHNS and CDR2 SASEGT. This CDR3 has 13 amino acids. The CDR3 reads CASSDRVHGELFF. As DNA, the CDR3 is TGTGCCAGCAGTGACAGGGTCCACGGGGAGCTGTTTTTT.

This clonotype occurred many times. The chain couples TRBV4-1 to TRBJ1-2; D gene unclear. Trimming cost V 1 base and J 2 bases, with 8 bases left between them. This CDR3 is built from 14 residues. The germline V gene encodes CDR1 MGHRA and CDR2 YSYEKL. The CDR3 nucleotides read TGCGCCAGCAGCCAAGGACCGAGAAACTATGGCTACACCTTC. It encodes CASSQGPRNYGYTF.

By share, this clonotype counts as medium-sized. This chain links TRBV5-1 with TRBJ2-1; weak D call: TRBD1 (6 bases). The CDR3 length is 15 residues. Germline CDR1 and CDR2: SGHRS and YFSETQ. The germline V and J ends were trimmed by 5 bases and 2 bases, with 14 bases remaining between them. Written as DNA, the CDR3 is TGCGCCAGCAGTCCCAGGGACACTACCTACAATGAGCAGTTCTTC. It codes for CASSPRDTTYNEQFF.

Comment on this clonotype: Since a much larger clone is just one base distant, this may be a read error. This chain joins TRBV5-1 and TRBJ2-2; D gene ambiguous. The CDR3 sequence is 12 residues long. V was pared by 4 bases and J by 0 bases, with 1 base between. Per the germline V gene, CDR1 is SGHRS and CDR2 is YFSETQ. Here the CDR3 reads CASSPNTGELFF. Here the CDR3 DNA reads TGCGCCAGCAGCCCGAACACCGGGGAGCTGTTTTTT.

This clonotype has a count of ten or more. The chain joins TRBV5-1 to TRBJ2-7, with 7 bases matching TRBD2. Germline lookup yields CDR1 SGHRS and CDR2 YFSETQ. The ends lost 4 bases at V and 7 bases at J; junction bases unmatched: 8. The CDR3 loop spans 13 amino acids. The CDR3 is CASSAKRELEQYF. For the CDR3, the DNA is TGCGCCAGCAGCGCAAAGCGGGAATTGGAGCAGTACTTC.

This rearrangement joins TRBV20-1 to TRBJ2-7; the match to TRBD1 covers 8 bases. Germline V gene data show CDR1 as DFQATT and CDR2 as SNEGSKA (reference sequence). The CDR3 contains 14 residues. V was pared by 5 bases and J by 3 bases, with 9 bases of the junction left unmatched. The CDR3 coding sequence is TGCAGTGCTCGTAGGGCAGGGGGCTACTACGAGCAGTACTTC. Encoded protein: CSARRAGGYYEQYF.